This TCR beta chain was retrieved from a study of T cells after yellow fever vaccination. Overall study context: SMART-Seq v4 Ultra Low Input prepared libraries from low-cell fractions. Findings and caveats of the study: Abundant clonotypes (contaminants from the bulk population) could be present in FACS-sorted repertoires.

TCRdb fed the 5' RACE reads into MiXCR, producing one record per CDR3 protein. The sample lists about 160,000 distinct CDR3 sequences; around 7.3% were seen once. As to this clonotype: Its antigen is as yet unknown.

Germline CDR1 SGHTA, CDR2 FQGNSA. This CDR3 region has 16 residues. J gave up 0 bases and V 7 bases, and 5 bases lay outside the gene matches. The TCR sequence derives from a man aged 18-30 years who received the YFV17D yellow fever vaccine. The source material was CD4+ T cells sorted from PBMCs, sampled 5 to 6 days after the first yellow fever vaccination. The chain combines TRBV7-2 with TRBJ2-3; 12 bases fit TRBD1. The CDR3 sequence: CASNAGTGGSTDTQYF. CDR3 bases: TGTGCCAGCAACGCAGGGACAGGGGGCAGCACAGATACGCAGTATTTT. Full variable domain (missing parts from reference TRBV7-2 and TRBJ2-3): GAGVSQSPSNKVTEKGKDVELRCDPISGHTALYWYRQSLGQGLEFLIYFQGNSAPDKSGLPSDRFSAERTGGSVSTLTIQRTQQEDSAVYLCASNAGTGGSTDTQYFGPGTRLTVL.